This T cell receptor beta chain came from a study of blood T cell repertoires in COVID-19. Study in general: Sources were T cells, B-cell-depleted T cells, or PBMCs; the material itself was cDNA or gDNA.

This clone was seen a few times. J lost 4 bases, V lost 5 bases, and 4 bases had no gene match. This CDR3 is 15 amino acids long. Germline V gene data show CDR1 as MNHEY and CDR2 as SVGEGT. The table came from immunoSEQ multiplex PCR; TCRdb's copy has only in-frame clones and leaves some out. The sample contains about 87,000 clones, around 84% of which appear only once. This rearrangement joins TRBV6-2 or TRBV6-3 to TRBJ1-5; TRBD1 agrees at 11 bases. Sequencing was performed on peripheral blood. The clonotype was recovered from a man between 35 and 55 years old with acute or convalescent COVID-19. As DNA, the CDR3 is TGTGCCAGCAGTGTGGGACAGGGGGGGAATCAGCCCCAGCATTTT. Protein: CASSVGQGGNQPQHF.